These 31 T cell receptor delta chains were sequenced from one sample in a study of DNA immune sequencing with unique molecular identifiers. Genomic DNA underwent 32-plex PCR targeting all 8 TRDV and 4 TRDJ genes. A 12-nucleotide UMI was added during 2 to 3 barcoding PCR cycles before adapter PCR. TCRdb applied CATT to the multiplex PCR reads for clone calling. The table shows more than 150 delta-chain clones, with more than 25% occurring only once. The sample comprised gamma-delta T cells from PBMCs. The receptors originated from a human donor in good health.

The chain is built from TRDV1 and TRDJ1; D possibly corresponds to TRDD3 (6 bases). This CDR3 has 17 amino acids. The V end was cut by 6 bases, the J end by 9 bases, with 29 bases between. Germline V CDR1 and CDR2: TSWWSYY, QGS. CDR3 coding DNA: TGTGCTCTTGGTCCCCCTACGAGCCACTGGGTCGATTGGCAACTCATCTTT. Translated, it gives CALGPPTSHWVDWQLIF.

CDR3 sequence reads: CACDPLGDADKLIF. Here the CDR3 DNA reads TGTGCCTGTGACCCACTGGGGGATGCCGATAAACTCATCTTT. The V and J genes are TRDV2 and TRDJ1, with 10 bases fitting TRDD3. This CDR3 comprises 14 residues. Germline assignment: CDR1 GEAIGNYY and CDR2 EKD. V lost 3 bases to trimming and J lost 3 bases; unmatched junction nucleotides: 3.

This sequence joins TRDV2 and TRDJ3; 11 bases map to TRDD3. The length of the CDR3 is 18 residues. Germline CDR1 GEAIGNYY, CDR2 EKD. Germline trimming cut 0 bases from V and 4 bases from J; bases unmatched to any gene: 4. CDR3 coding DNA: TGTGCCTGTGACACCGTACTGGGGGATAGTTGGGACACCCGACAGATGTTTTTC. Amino acid sequence: CACDTVLGDSWDTRQMFF.

Only a few counts were recorded for this clone. V is TRDV2 and J is TRDJ1; 7 bases fit TRDD3. V dropped 0 bases and J dropped 3; count of bases not matched to a gene: 12. CDR1 GEAIGNYY and CDR2 EKD come from the germline V gene. The CDR3 is 17 amino acids. CDR3 DNA sequence: TGTGCCTGTGACACCGTGGGGATAAACTTTGACGCCGATAAACTCATCTTT. It yields the protein CACDTVGINFDADKLIF.

The chain carries TRDV3 and TRDJ1; TRDD3 matches 9 bases. There are 19 residues in the CDR3. Germline values: CDR1 TVYSNPD, CDR2 GDNSRS (reference sequence). With 3 bases clipped from V and 0 bases from J, the junction kept 20 bases outside the gene matches. CDR3 nucleotides: TGTGCCTTCCTACTCCATTCCTACCTCTCTGGGGGATACACCGATAAACTCATCTTT. Its protein product is CAFLLHSYLSGGYTDKLIF. Full variable domain (missing parts from reference TRDV3 and TRDJ1): CDKVTQSSPDQTVASGSEVVLLCTYDTVYSNPDLFWYRIRPDYSFQFVFYGDNSRSEGADFTQGRFSVKHILTQKAFHLVISPVRTEDSATYYCAFLLHSYLSGGYTDKLIFGKGTRVTVEP.

The rearrangement uses TRDV2 and TRDJ3, with 10 bases aligning to TRDD3. Germline V CDR1 and CDR2: GEAIGNYY, EKD. The CDR3 spans 20 residues. The ends lost 6 bases at V and 1 base at J; junction bases unmatched: 14. CDR3 protein: CACFSLGDGNLSWDTRQMFF. The CDR3 DNA follows: TGTGCCTGTTTCTCACTGGGGGATGGGAACCTTTCCTGGGACACCCGACAGATGTTTTTC.

Of note for this clone: It is likely a read error: a sequence one base away is far more abundant. The V and J genes are TRDV1 and TRDJ1; 9 bases are a match to TRDD3. Germline-derived CDR1 and CDR2 are TSWWSYY and QGS. J was trimmed by 0 bases and V by 5 bases; bases with no gene match: 28. This CDR3 has 23 residues. This CDR3 reads CALGQPVVVLLGGYKAYTDKLIF. The CDR3, as DNA: TGTGCTCTTGGGCAACCCGTGGTGGTGCTCCTAGGGGGATACAAGGCGTACACCGATAAACTCATCTTT.

This clone qualifies as large (0.1 to 1%). The J gene is TRDJ1, the V gene TRDV1, with 9 bases fitting TRDD3. The CDR3 runs to 24 residues. V shed 4 bases, J shed 1 base, and the junction held 31 bases outside the gene matches. Looked up from germline, CDR1 is TSWWSYY and CDR2 is QGS. The CDR3 spells CALGAMSYLFLRGYGPSGTDKLIF. CDR3 bases: TGTGCTCTTGGGGCTATGTCCTACCTTTTCCTACGGGGATACGGCCCATCAGGCACCGATAAACTCATCTTT.

With respect to this clone: One base separates it from a far larger clone, so it is likely a read error. The genes are TRDV1 and TRDJ1, with 9 bases aligning to TRDD3. With V trimmed by 5 bases and J by 0 bases, 25 bases remained unmatched. Germline V gene data show CDR1 as TSWWSYY and CDR2 as QGS. This CDR3 is built from 22 residues. The CDR3 bases are TGTGCTCTTGGGTCCTTTCCTACGCTTCCTCGTGGGGATACGCCGTACACCGATAAACTCATCTTT. This gives the protein CALGSFPTLPRGDTPYTDKLIF.

Details on this clone: Only one base separates this from a far larger clonotype, so it likely reflects a read error. The same CDR3 is also encoded by other DNA sequences in this sample. The CDR3 DNA is TGTGCCTGTGACCCCCTACGAGGCCCTAATGCTCTGACAGCACAACTCTTTTTT. It specifies CACDPLRGPNALTAQLFF. The chain carries TRDV2 and TRDJ2; weak D call: TRDD2 (5 bases). The CDR3 has 18 residues. Germline loops: CDR1 GEAIGNYY, CDR2 EKD.

The sample holds a few counts of this clone. This chain links TRDV1 with TRDJ1; 11 nucleotides match TRDD3. The germline CDR1 and CDR2 sequences are TSWWSYY and QGS. V lost 3 bases, J lost 0 bases, and 57 bases stayed unmatched. The CDR3 contains 34 residues. In nucleotides, the CDR3 is TGTGCTCTTGGGGACTCACTCTCCCGACTACGGGGGCCTACTGGGGGATATCTGAGCTTCCTCTTGGGGATACGTGGGATGAACACCGATAAACTCATCTTT. Protein: CALGDSLSRLRGPTGGYLSFLLGIRGMNTDKLIF.

A remark on this clone: This is likely an artifact of a read error, given a far larger clone one base away. CDR3 nucleotide sequence: TGTGCCTGTGGCACCGTAACTAGGTTTGGGGATACGGCCGATAAACTCATCTTT. Protein: CACGTVTRFGDTADKLIF. V usage is TRDV2 and J usage is TRDJ1, with 9 bases fitting TRDD3. Germline loops: CDR1 GEAIGNYY, CDR2 EKD. The CDR3 is 18 amino acids.

The V call is TRDV1, the J call TRDJ2; D gene ambiguous. The end of the DNA is better explained by TRDJ1, so the J call may be wrong. The CDR3 is made up of 15 amino acids. Germline V gene data show CDR1 as TSWWSYY and CDR2 as QGS. The CDR3 loop reads CALGEFFTSADKLIF. CDR3 nucleotides: TGTGCTCTTGGGGAATTTTTCACGAGCGCCGATAAACTCATCTTT.

Notes on this clone: With only one base between it and a far larger clone, this is likely a read error. The sample contains more than one DNA sequence encoding this CDR3. The chain carries TRDV1 and TRDJ1, with 9 bases identical to TRDD3. Looked up from germline, CDR1 is TSWWSYY and CDR2 is QGS. The CDR3 extends over 23 amino acids. The ends lost 2 bases at V and 0 bases at J; junction bases unmatched: 25. CDR3 sequence: CALGETPTPWELGDRAYTDKLIF. The DNA of the CDR3 is TGTGCTCTTGGGGAAACTCCTACCCCTTGGGAACTGGGGGACCGAGCGTACACCGATAAACTCATCTTT.

This clone is hyperexpanded. Other DNA sequences in the same sample also yield this CDR3. The V call is TRDV2, the J call TRDJ2; a possible D gene is TRDD2 (5 bases). Germline CDR1 GEAIGNYY, CDR2 EKD. Trimming shortened V by 3 bases and J by 3 bases, and 22 bases separated the two germline ends. This CDR3 is built from 18 residues. The CDR3 region is CACDPLRGPNALTAQLFF. In DNA, the CDR3 is TGTGCCTGTGACCCCCTACGAGGCCCTAATGCTCTGACAGCACAACTCTTCTTT.

This clone was counted a few times. The chain is built from TRDV2 and TRDJ1; 12 positions agree with TRDD3. Unmatched junction bases numbered 31, after V lost 1 base and J lost 5 bases. CDR3 length: 24 residues. Looked up from germline, CDR1 is GEAIGNYY and CDR2 is EKD. The chain's CDR3 is CACDTVGNWGIQKEGGRRPDKLIF. In DNA, the CDR3 is TGTGCCTGTGACACGGTGGGGAACTGGGGGATACAGAAGGAAGGAGGGAGGCGGCCTGATAAACTCATCTTT.

This clone has a single count. This likely reflects a read error, since a far larger clone is one base away. The J gene is TRDJ1, the V gene TRDV1; 9 positions match TRDD3. The CDR3 totals 22 residues. The V gene's germline CDR1 is TSWWSYY and CDR2 QGS. The CDR3 spells CALGAFPTLPRGDTPYTVKLIF. Here the CDR3 DNA reads TGTGCTCTTGGGGCCTTTCCTACGCTTCCTCGTGGGGATACGCCGTACACCGTTAAACTCATCTTT.

With regard to this clone: A much larger clone sits a single nucleotide away, making a read error possible. The V gene is TRDV2, the J gene TRDJ1; TRDD3 matches 7 bases. The CDR3 is made up of 20 amino acids. Germline V CDR1 and CDR2: GEAIGNYY, EKD. Losses at the gene ends were 0 bases for V and 0 bases for J; bases not matched to a gene: 18. CDR3 sequence (DNA): TGTGCCTGTGACACCGTAAGATCCGCCCCTGGGGGCCCGTACACCGATAAACTCATCTTT. Amino acid sequence: CACDTVRSAPGGPYTDKLIF.

As to this clone: A far larger clone differs by one base, so this is likely a read error. In DNA, the CDR3 is TGTGCCTGTGGGACGATCAAAATACTGGGGGAGTACACCGATAAACTCATCTTT. Its protein product is CACGTIKILGEYTDKLIF. The rearrangement links TRDV2 to TRDJ1; TRDD3 matches 9 bases. The CDR3 covers 18 residues. The trim removed 5 bases at V and 0 bases at J, leaving 15 bases unmatched. Germline-derived CDR1 and CDR2 are GEAIGNYY and EKD.

This clone rates as large. The rearrangement uses TRDV1 and TRDJ1, with 7 bases fitting TRDD3. V lost 6 bases and J lost 2; bases outside the gene matches: 21. The CDR3 spans 19 residues. CDR1 TSWWSYY and CDR2 QGS come from the germline V gene. The CDR3 loop is CALGLFHRDTSVLTDKLIF. The CDR3 nucleotides are TGTGCTCTTGGCCTCTTCCACAGGGATACTTCCGTATTAACCGATAAACTCATCTTT.

V usage is TRAV29/DV5 and J usage is TRDJ1; 10 nucleotides agree with TRDD3. The CDR3 loop spans 16 amino acids. Losses at the gene ends were 0 bases for V and 0 bases for J; bases not matched to a gene: 5. Germline V lookup: CDR1 NSMFDY, CDR2 ISSIKDK. The CDR3 nucleotides are TGTGCAGCAAGCGCGGGTACTGGGGGATACACCGATAAACTCATCTTT. It specifies CAASAGTGGYTDKLIF.

For this clone: A far larger clone is off by one base, so a read error is likely. Other DNA sequences in this specimen translate into the identical CDR3. V and J are TRDV1 and TRDJ1; 9 positions agree with TRDD3. This CDR3 contains 23 residues. With V trimmed by 1 base and J by 2 bases, 26 bases remained unmatched. Germline V gene data show CDR1 as TSWWSYY and CDR2 as QGS. The CDR3 loop is CALGEPVVVLLGGYKAYTDKLIF. Written as DNA, the CDR3 is TGTGCTCTTGGGGAACCCGTGGTGGTGCTCCTAGGGGGATACAAGGCGTATACCGATAAACTCATCTTT.

V is TRDV1 and J is TRDJ1, with D tentatively TRDD3 (6 bases). Trimming left V 5 bases short and J 2 bases short, with 33 bases between. CDR1 and CDR2 from the germline V gene are TSWWSYY and QGS. This CDR3 has 21 residues. CDR3 bases: TGTGCTCTTGGGATGCTACGTCCCTGGGTCTCAAGCTGGGGTCTAACCGATAAACTCATCTTT. As protein: CALGMLRPWVSSWGLTDKLIF.

CDR3 residues: CACDEMLGDYHTDKLIF. CDR3 coding DNA: TGTGCCTGTGACGAGATGCTGGGGGATTATCACACCGATAAACTCATCTTT. The chain recombines TRDV2 with TRDJ1; 9 bases fit TRDD3. Germline V gene data show CDR1 as GEAIGNYY and CDR2 as EKD. The CDR3 runs 17 residues. V lost 3 bases and J lost 0; bases outside the gene matches: 10.

This rearrangement joins TRDV2 to TRDJ3; 10 bases map to TRDD3. Germline V gene lookup returns CDR1 GEAIGNYY and CDR2 EKD. Trimming at V came to 2 bases and at J to 0 bases, leaving 9 bases not matched to a gene. This CDR3 has 20 amino acids. In DNA, the CDR3 is TGTGCCTGTGACAAGCTGGGGGATAGTAGGAACTCCTGGGACACCCGACAGATGTTTTTC. Translated: CACDKLGDSRNSWDTRQMFF.

This clone ranks as large. The V gene is TRDV2, the J gene TRDJ1, with TRDD3 matching over 9 bases. CDR1 is GEAIGNYY, CDR2 EKD, per germline. The ends lost 0 bases at V and 0 bases at J; junction bases unmatched: 31. This CDR3 has 25 amino acids. CDR3 nucleotide sequence: TGTGCCTGTGACACCGTATCCTACGGGGGACGCCCATGGGGGATAACGGCACCAGACACCGATAAACTCATCTTT. It specifies CACDTVSYGGRPWGITAPDTDKLIF.

In its sample, this clone is hyperexpanded. The J gene is TRDJ1, the V gene TRDV2; 9 bases align to TRDD3. J was trimmed by 2 bases and V by 4 bases; bases with no gene match: 7. Germline CDR1 is GEAIGNYY and CDR2 is EKD. This CDR3 comprises 15 residues. CDR3 amino acids: CACDSLGDWTDKLIF. The DNA for the CDR3 is TGTGCCTGTGATAGTCTGGGGGATTGGACCGATAAACTCATCTTT.

The rearrangement uses TRDV2 and TRDJ1; D is possibly TRDD3 (5 bases). Trimming removed 0 bases at V and 1 base at J, with 23 bases between. Germline CDR1 is GEAIGNYY and CDR2 is EKD. The CDR3 is 19 amino acids. The CDR3 spells CACDTIGDDAYRGTDKLIF. The CDR3 DNA reads TGTGCCTGTGACACCATCGGGGACGACGCCTATAGGGGCACCGATAAACTCATCTTT.

This clone was picked up a small number of times. A read error is possible here, since a much larger clone lies one base away. The rearrangement joins TRDV1 to TRDJ2; TRDD3 matches at 9 bases. Germline-derived CDR1 and CDR2 are TSWWSYY and QGS. J was trimmed by 4 bases and V by 2 bases; bases with no gene match: 11. This CDR3 contains 18 residues. CDR3: CALGEITLGIRPTAQLFF. The CDR3 nucleotides are TGTGCTCTTGGGGAAATAACCTTGGGGATACGCCCGACAGCACAACTCTTCTTT.

The chain is built from TRDV2 and TRDJ3, with 10 bases matching TRDD3. The CDR3 is 20 residues long. The junction had 7 bases not matched to a gene; V was cut back by 0 bases and J by 0 bases. Germline values: CDR1 GEAIGNYY, CDR2 EKD. CDR3 in DNA: TGTGCCTGTGACACCCTTGCGGTGGGGGATACCTCCTGGGACACCCGACAGATGTTTTTC. Translated, it gives CACDTLAVGDTSWDTRQMFF.

This chain joins TRDV2 and TRDJ3, with TRDD3 as a possible D gene (5 bases). Between the trimmed V and J ends, which lost 1 base and 1 base, there was a span of 13 bases. CDR1 and CDR2 (germline): GEAIGNYY, EKD. The CDR3 is 18 amino acids. The CDR3 nucleotides are TGTGCCTGTGACACGTCGGGGGCCCGTTCCTGGGACACCCGACAGATGTTTTTC. Translation: CACDTSGARSWDTRQMFF.